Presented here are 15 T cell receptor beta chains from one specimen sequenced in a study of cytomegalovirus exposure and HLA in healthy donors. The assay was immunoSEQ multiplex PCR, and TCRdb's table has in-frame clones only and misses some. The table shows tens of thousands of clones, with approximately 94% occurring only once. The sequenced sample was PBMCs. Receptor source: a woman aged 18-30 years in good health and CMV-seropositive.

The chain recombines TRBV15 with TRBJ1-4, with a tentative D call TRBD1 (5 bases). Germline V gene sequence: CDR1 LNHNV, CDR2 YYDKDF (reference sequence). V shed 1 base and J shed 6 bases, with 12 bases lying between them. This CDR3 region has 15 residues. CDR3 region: CATSRGGDDDEKLFF. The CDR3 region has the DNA TGTGCCACCAGCAGAGGGGGGGACGACGATGAAAAACTGTTTTTT. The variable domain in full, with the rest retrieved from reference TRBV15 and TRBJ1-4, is DAMVIQNPRYQVTQFGKPVTLSCSQTLNHNVMYWYQQKSSQAPKLLFHYYDKDFNNEADTPDNFQSRRPNTSFCFLDIRSPGLGDTAMYLCATSRGGDDDEKLFFGSGTQLSVL.

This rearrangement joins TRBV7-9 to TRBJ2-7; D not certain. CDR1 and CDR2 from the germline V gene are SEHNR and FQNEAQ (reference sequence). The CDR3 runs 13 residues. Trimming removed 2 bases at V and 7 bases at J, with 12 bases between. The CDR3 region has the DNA TGTGCCAGCAGCTTATCGCGGCAGCTGGAGCAGTACTTC. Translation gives CASSLSRQLEQYF.

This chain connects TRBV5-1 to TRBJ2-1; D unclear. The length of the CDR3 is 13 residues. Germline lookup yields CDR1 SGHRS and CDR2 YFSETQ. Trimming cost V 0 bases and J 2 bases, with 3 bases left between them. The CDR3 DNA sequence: TGCGCCAGCAGCTTGGGCGCCTACAATGAGCAGTTCTTC. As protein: CASSLGAYNEQFF.

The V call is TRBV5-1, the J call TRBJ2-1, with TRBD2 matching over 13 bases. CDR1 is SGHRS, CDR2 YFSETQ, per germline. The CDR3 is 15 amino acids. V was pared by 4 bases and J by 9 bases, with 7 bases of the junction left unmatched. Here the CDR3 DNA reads TGCGCCAGCAGCGATACTAGCGGGGGGGCTGCTGAGCAGTTCTTC. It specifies CASSDTSGGAAEQFF. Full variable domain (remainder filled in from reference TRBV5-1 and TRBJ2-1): KAGVTQTPRYLIKTRGQQVTLSCSPISGHRSVSWYQQTPGQGLQFLFEYFSETQRNKGNFPGRFSGRQFSNSRSEMNVSTLELGDSALYLCASSDTSGGAAEQFFGPGTRLTVL.

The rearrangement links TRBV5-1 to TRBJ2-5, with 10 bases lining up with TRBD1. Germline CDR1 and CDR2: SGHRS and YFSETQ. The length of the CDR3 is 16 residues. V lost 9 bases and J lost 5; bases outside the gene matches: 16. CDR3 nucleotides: TGCGCCACCGGACAGGGGGATTTAGCCGGAGCGGAGACCCAGTACTTC. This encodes CATGQGDLAGAETQYF. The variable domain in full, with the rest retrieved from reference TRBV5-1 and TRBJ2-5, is KAGVTQTPRYLIKTRGQQVTLSCSPISGHRSVSWYQQTPGQGLQFLFEYFSETQRNKGNFPGRFSGRQFSNSRSEMNVSTLELGDSALYLCATGQGDLAGAETQYFGPGTRLLVL.

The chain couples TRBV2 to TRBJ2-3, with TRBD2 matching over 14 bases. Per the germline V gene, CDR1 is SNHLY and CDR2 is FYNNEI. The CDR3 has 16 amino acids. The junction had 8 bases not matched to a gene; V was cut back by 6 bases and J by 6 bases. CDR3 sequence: CASRPLTSGGADTQYF. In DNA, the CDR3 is TGTGCCAGCAGGCCCTTGACTAGCGGGGGGGCGGATACGCAGTATTTT.

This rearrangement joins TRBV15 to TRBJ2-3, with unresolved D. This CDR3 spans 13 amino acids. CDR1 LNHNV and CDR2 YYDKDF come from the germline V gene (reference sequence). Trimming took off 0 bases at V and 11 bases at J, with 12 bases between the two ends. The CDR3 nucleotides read TGTGCCACCAGCAGAGACCCGGCCCCAGGGCAGTATTTT. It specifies CATSRDPAPGQYF.

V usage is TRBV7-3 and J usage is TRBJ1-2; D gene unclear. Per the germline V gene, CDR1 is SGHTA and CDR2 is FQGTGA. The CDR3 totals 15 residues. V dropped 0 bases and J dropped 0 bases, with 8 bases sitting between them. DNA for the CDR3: TGTGCCAGCAGCTTAACAGCCGGGTCTAACTATGGCTACACCTTC. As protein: CASSLTAGSNYGYTF. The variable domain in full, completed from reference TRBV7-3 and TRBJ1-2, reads GAGVSQTPSNKVTEKGKYVELRCDPISGHTALYWYRQSLGQGPEFLIYFQGTGAADDSGLPNDRFFAVRPEGSVSTLKIQRTERGDSAVYLCASSLTAGSNYGYTFGSGTRLTVV.

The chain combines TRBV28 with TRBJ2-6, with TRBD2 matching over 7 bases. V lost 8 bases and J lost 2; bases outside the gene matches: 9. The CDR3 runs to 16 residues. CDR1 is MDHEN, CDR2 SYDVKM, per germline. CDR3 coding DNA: TGTGCCAGCGGGGGAGGGTCTCACACTGGGGCCAACGTCCTGACTTTC. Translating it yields CASGGGSHTGANVLTF.

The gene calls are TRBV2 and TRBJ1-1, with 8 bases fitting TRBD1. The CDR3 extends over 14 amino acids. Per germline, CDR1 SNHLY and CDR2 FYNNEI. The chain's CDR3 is CATRDRNMNTEAFF. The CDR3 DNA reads TGTGCGACCCGGGACAGGAACATGAACACTGAAGCTTTCTTT.

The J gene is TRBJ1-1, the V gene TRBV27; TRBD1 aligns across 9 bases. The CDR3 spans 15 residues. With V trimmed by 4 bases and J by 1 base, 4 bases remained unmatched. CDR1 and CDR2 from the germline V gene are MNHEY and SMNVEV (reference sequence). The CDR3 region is CASSSPGQGNTEAFF. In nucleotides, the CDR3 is TGTGCCAGCAGTTCTCCGGGACAGGGGAACACTGAAGCTTTCTTT.

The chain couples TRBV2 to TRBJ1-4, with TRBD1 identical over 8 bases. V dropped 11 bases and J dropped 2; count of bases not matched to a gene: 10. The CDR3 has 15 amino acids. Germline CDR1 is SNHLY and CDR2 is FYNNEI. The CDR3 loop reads CAGRQGRITNEKLFF. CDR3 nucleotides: TGTGCCGGGAGACAGGGGCGAATCACTAATGAAAAACTGTTTTTT.

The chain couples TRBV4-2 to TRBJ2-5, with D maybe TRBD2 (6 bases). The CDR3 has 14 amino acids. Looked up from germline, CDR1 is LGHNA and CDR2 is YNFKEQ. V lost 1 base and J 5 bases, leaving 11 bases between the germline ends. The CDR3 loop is CASSQVGTEETQYF. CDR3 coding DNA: TGTGCCAGCAGCCAAGTTGGGACTGAGGAGACCCAGTACTTC.

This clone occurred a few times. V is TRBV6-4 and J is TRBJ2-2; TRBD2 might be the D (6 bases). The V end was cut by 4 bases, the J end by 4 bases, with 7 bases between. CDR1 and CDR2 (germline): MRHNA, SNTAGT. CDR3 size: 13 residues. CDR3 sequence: CASSASVTGELFF. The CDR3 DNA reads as TGTGCCAGCAGTGCTAGCGTCACCGGGGAGCTGTTTTTT.

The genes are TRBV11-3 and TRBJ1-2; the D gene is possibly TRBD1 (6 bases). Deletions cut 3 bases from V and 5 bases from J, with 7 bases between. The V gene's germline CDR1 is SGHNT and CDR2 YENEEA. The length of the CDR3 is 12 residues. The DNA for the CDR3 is TGTGCCAGCAGCTTCACAGGGTATGGCTACACCTTC. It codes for CASSFTGYGYTF. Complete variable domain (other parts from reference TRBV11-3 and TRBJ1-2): EAGVVQSPRYKIIEKKQPVAFWCNPISGHNTLYWYLQNLGQGPELLIRYENEEAVDDSQLPKDRFSAERLKGVDSTLKIQPAELGDSAVYLCASSFTGYGYTFGSGTRLTVV.